A single sample is the source of the 19 T cell receptor beta chains below, sequenced in a study of vaccination effects on CD4 cells after COVID-19. Assay: immunoSEQ multiplex PCR; the TCRdb copy retains only in-frame clones and omits some. The sample holds fewer than 85,000 clones, about four fifths seen once. Antigen-specific CD4+ T cell clonotypes were called by their expansion after viral peptide-pool culture in ViraFEST. Cultured cells yielded isolated CD4+ T cells after more than nine days. Vaccine recipients had no previous SARS-CoV-2 infection; their nucleocapsid antibodies were negative. These receptors lack a known antigen. The material sequenced was CD4+ T cells from PBMCs cultured with SARS-CoV-2 spike peptides, taken before COVID-19 vaccination. The receptors shown here come from a human donor who received a COVID-19 vaccine.

This clone was recorded a few times. The CDR3 sequence: CASSSLPGGLNSPLHF. The DNA of the CDR3 is TGCGCCAGCAGCTCCTTGCCGGGGGGGTTGAATTCACCCCTCCACTTT. The chain joins TRBV5-1 to TRBJ1-6; D might be TRBD1 (5 bases). The germline V gene encodes CDR1 SGHRS and CDR2 YFSETQ. Deletions cut 3 bases from V and 7 bases from J, with 17 bases between. CDR3 size: 16 residues.

This chain joins TRBV5-6 and TRBJ1-4, with D perhaps TRBD1 (5 bases). The CDR3 loop spans 15 amino acids. The V gene lost 0 bases and the J gene lost 0 bases, with 6 bases spanning the gap. CDR1 SGHDT and CDR2 YYEEEE come from the germline V gene. CDR3: CASSLEGATNEKLFF. In DNA, the CDR3 is TGTGCCAGCAGCTTGGAAGGGGCAACTAATGAAAAACTGTTTTTT.

The chain links TRBV5-1 to TRBJ2-5, with D tentatively TRBD1 (6 bases). Germline-derived CDR1 and CDR2 are SGHRS and YFSETQ. The CDR3 has 14 amino acids. V was clipped by 0 bases and J by 3 bases, with 9 bases between them. CDR3 DNA sequence: TGCGCCAGCAGCTTGGGACAGGTAAAAGAGACCCAGTACTTC. This codes for CASSLGQVKETQYF.

The chain joins TRBV30 to TRBJ1-1; 8 bases are a match to TRBD1. The CDR3 totals 13 residues. V lost 5 bases to trimming and J lost 4 bases; unmatched junction nucleotides: 6. Germline V gene lookup returns CDR1 GTSNPN and CDR2 SVGIG (reference sequence). As DNA, the CDR3 is TGTGCCTGGCAGGGGGCGGGTGGCACTGAAGCTTTCTTT. Encoded protein: CAWQGAGGTEAFF.

V is TRBV7-2 and J is TRBJ2-5; D uncertain. This CDR3 comprises 13 residues. Germline CDR1 SGHTA, CDR2 FQGNSA. Trimming removed 5 bases from V and 2 bases from J, with 9 bases in between. The DNA for the CDR3 is TGTGCCAGCAGCGTGATGACGCAAGAGACCCAGTACTTC. It encodes CASSVMTQETQYF.

The chain uses TRBV27 and TRBJ1-2, with a possible D match to TRBD1 (5 bases). Germline lookup yields CDR1 MNHEY and CDR2 SMNVEV (reference sequence). The CDR3 extends over 13 amino acids. Trimming shortened V by 5 bases and J by 4 bases, and 11 bases separated the two germline ends. CDR3 sequence (DNA): TGTGCCAGCAGTCGCCAGGGTGGCTATGGCTACACCTTC. Translating it yields CASSRQGGYGYTF.

This clone was recorded a few times. The CDR3 reads CASSMGDYNEQFF. Written as DNA, the CDR3 is TGTGCCAGCAGCATGGGTGACTACAATGAGCAGTTCTTC. The chain carries TRBV7-3 and TRBJ2-1; D gene unclear. Trimming pared 5 bases from V and 3 bases from J, leaving 8 bases between. Germline V gene sequence: CDR1 SGHTA, CDR2 FQGTGA. This CDR3 has 13 amino acids.

This clone was recorded once. This sequence joins TRBV7-3 and TRBJ2-1, with 10 bases fitting TRBD2. V lost 2 bases to trimming and J lost 6 bases; unmatched junction nucleotides: 16. CDR1 is SGHTA, CDR2 FQGTGA, per germline. The CDR3 runs 19 residues. This CDR3 is CASSLLASGGPNPSNEQFF. The CDR3 coding sequence is TGTGCCAGCAGCTTACTGGCTAGCGGGGGTCCTAACCCCTCCAATGAGCAGTTCTTC.

Here the CDR3 reads CASSPLGGSGKNIQYF. The CDR3 region has the DNA TGTGCCAGCAGTCCTCTTGGGGGTTCTGGCAAAAACATTCAGTACTTC. The chain uses TRBV27 and TRBJ2-4; perhaps D is TRBD1 or TRBD2 (5 bases each). The V gene lost 5 bases and the J gene lost 3 bases, with 17 bases spanning the gap. Germline CDR1 is MNHEY and CDR2 is SMNVEV (reference sequence). This CDR3 contains 16 residues.

This clone appeared a single time. The V gene is TRBV7-8, the J gene TRBJ2-7; tentatively, D is TRBD1 (6 bases). CDR1 SGHVS and CDR2 FQNEAQ come from the germline V gene. CDR3 length equals 13 residues. V gave up 5 bases and J gave up 3 bases, with 11 bases separating them. As DNA, the CDR3 is TGTGCCAGCAGCCGCCGGGACAACTACGAGCAGTACGTC. Protein: CASSRRDNYEQYV.

This chain links TRBV5-6 with TRBJ2-4; 9 positions match TRBD1. The CDR3 spans 16 residues. CDR1 is SGHDT, CDR2 YYEEEE, per germline. V gave up 4 bases and J gave up 0 bases; unmatched junction bases: 5. Written as DNA, the CDR3 is TGTGCCAGCAGCGATGGACAGGGGTTAGCCAAAAACATTCAGTACTTC. Its protein is CASSDGQGLAKNIQYF.

V gene TRBV10-3 combines with J gene TRBJ2-1, with D possibly called TRBD1 or TRBD2 (6 bases each). V was trimmed by 3 bases and J by 7 bases, leaving 13 bases between them. CDR3 length equals 14 residues. Per the germline V gene, CDR1 is ENHRY and CDR2 is SYGVKD. CDR3: CAISDRQEGNEQFF. The CDR3 DNA sequence: TGTGCCATCAGTGACCGACAGGAGGGGAATGAGCAGTTCTTC.

The chain employs TRBV18 and TRBJ2-5, with 7 positions matching TRBD1. V lost 5 bases and J lost 3; bases outside the gene matches: 6. The CDR3 is 14 amino acids. Germline assignment: CDR1 KGHSH and CDR2 LQKENI. For the CDR3, the DNA is TGTGCCAGCTCATCTAGACAGGGCGAAGAGACCCAGTACTTC. Translating it yields CASSSRQGEETQYF.

In its sample, this clone was seen a few times. This chain joins TRBV6-2 or TRBV6-3 and TRBJ2-5, with no clear D. Trimming left V 6 bases short and J 7 bases short, with 12 bases between. CDR3 length equals 12 residues. Germline CDR1 and CDR2: MNHEY and SVGEGT. CDR3 bases: TGTGCCAGCAGCTCCCTAGTCGGGACCCAGTACTTC. The encoded protein is CASSSLVGTQYF.

The genes are TRBV12-3 or TRBV12-4 and TRBJ1-2; the D is unclear. V lost 5 bases and J 5 bases, leaving 9 bases between the germline ends. The CDR3 has 12 amino acids. CDR3 protein: CASSITLYGYTF. CDR3 DNA sequence: TGTGCCAGCAGTATAACGCTATATGGCTACACCTTC.

J is TRBJ2-1 and V is TRBV30, with D maybe TRBD2 (7 bases). The CDR3 runs to 16 residues. Trimming shortened V by 2 bases and J by 7 bases, and 21 bases separated the two germline ends. Germline V gene sequence: CDR1 GTSNPN, CDR2 SVGIG (reference sequence). CDR3 nucleotide sequence: TGTGCCTGGAGTCCCAGGGGTGTGACGGGGGGAAATGAGCAGTTCTTC. The encoded protein is CAWSPRGVTGGNEQFF. The variable domain in full, with the rest retrieved from reference TRBV30 and TRBJ2-1, is SQTIHQWPATLVQPVGSPLSLECTVEGTSNPNLYWYRQAAGRGLQLLFYSVGIGQISSEVPQNLSASRPQDRQFILSSKKLLLSDSGFYLCAWSPRGVTGGNEQFFGPGTRLTVL.

The genes are TRBV7-2 and TRBJ1-3; perhaps TRBD1 as D (6 bases). From germline, CDR1 is SGHTA and CDR2 FQGNSA. Trimming removed 1 base at V and 1 base at J, with 11 bases between. This CDR3 is 16 amino acids long. The chain's CDR3 is CASSLVPTGSGNTIYF. The CDR3 bases are TGTGCCAGCAGCTTAGTCCCCACAGGGTCTGGAAACACCATATATTTT.

J is TRBJ1-4 and V is TRBV5-1; 10 nucleotides line up with TRBD1. This CDR3 comprises 16 residues. Germline trimming cut 4 bases from V and 3 bases from J; bases unmatched to any gene: 6. The germline V gene has CDR1 SGHRS and CDR2 YFSETQ. The CDR3 reads CASSKGTGASNEKLFF. Here the CDR3 DNA reads TGCGCCAGCAGCAAGGGGACAGGGGCGTCTAATGAAAAACTGTTTTTT.

The chain carries TRBV2 and TRBJ1-6; TRBD1 aligns across 10 bases. The CDR3 totals 15 residues. CDR1 and CDR2 (germline): SNHLY, FYNNEI. The J segment lost 8 bases and the V segment lost 3 bases, leaving 4 bases of the junction unmatched. The CDR3 reads CASSDSGTGDSPLHF. The DNA for the CDR3 is TGTGCCAGCAGTGATTCGGGGACAGGGGATTCACCCCTCCACTTT.